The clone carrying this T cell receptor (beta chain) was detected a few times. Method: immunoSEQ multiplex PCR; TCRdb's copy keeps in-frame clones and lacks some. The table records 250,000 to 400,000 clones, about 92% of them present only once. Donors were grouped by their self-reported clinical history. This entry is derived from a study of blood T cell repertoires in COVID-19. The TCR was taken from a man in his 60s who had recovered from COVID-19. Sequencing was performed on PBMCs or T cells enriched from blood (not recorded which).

The chain's CDR3 is CAWSVQGVGGYTF. Here the CDR3 DNA reads TGTGCCTGGAGTGTACAAGGGGTTGGTGGCTACACCTTC. The chain combines TRBV30 with TRBJ1-2, with D possibly TRBD1 on 5 matching bases. The V and J ends lost 0 bases and 7 bases respectively, with 12 bases between them. This CDR3 spans 13 amino acids. CDR1 and CDR2 (germline): GTSNPN, SVGIG (reference sequence).